This T cell receptor (beta chain) originates from a study of OX40 agonist ivuxolimab in advanced cancers. V lost 5 bases to trimming and J lost 8 bases, with 14 bases between them. Germline CDR1 reads SGDLS; CDR2 reads YYNGEE. This CDR3 region has 13 residues. Using immunoSEQ multiplex PCR, the repertoire was profiled, and TCRdb retains in-frame clones only, with some absent. The sample holds approximately 57,000 clones, 83% seen once. The gene calls are TRBV9 and TRBJ2-1; no reliable D call. The sample consisted of CD4+ or CD8+ T cells sorted from blood, taken in a trial of the OX40 agonist ivuxolimab. The TCR comes from an adult with an advanced solid tumor such as melanoma, head and neck, liver or kidney cancer. CDR3 sequence: CASSYDRADEQFF. The CDR3 DNA follows: TGTGCCAGCAGTTATGATCGGGCCGATGAGCAGTTCTTC.